Below are 21 T cell receptor beta chains sequenced from a single sample in a study of T cell changes during pregnancy in multiple sclerosis. Assay used: immunoSEQ multiplex PCR; TCRdb lists only in-frame clones, some missing. The table includes more than 50,000 clones, roughly nine tenths detected once. The material was CD4+ T cells from peripheral blood mononuclear cells, obtained after pregnancy. All receptors derive from a female donor in good health, enrolled as a control in a pregnancy study.

J is TRBJ1-1 and V is TRBV19; TRBD1 is a possible D gene (5 bases). The CDR3 length is 13 residues. From germline, CDR1 is LNHDA and CDR2 SQIVND (reference sequence). The V and J ends lost 6 bases and 0 bases respectively, with 8 bases between them. The CDR3 sequence: CASRTGVNTEAFF. The CDR3 coding sequence is TGTGCCAGTAGGACGGGGGTGAACACTGAAGCTTTCTTT.

This clone has ten or more counts. The DNA for the CDR3 is TGTGCCAGTAGTATTCAGGGCGTCTATGGCTACACCTTC. Translation: CASSIQGVYGYTF. This sequence joins TRBV19 and TRBJ1-2; a possible D gene is TRBD1 (5 bases). The CDR3 has 13 amino acids. Germline loops: CDR1 LNHDA, CDR2 SQIVND (reference sequence). The V end lost 3 bases, the J end lost 4 bases, and 9 bases lay between the germline ends.

V usage is TRBV6-6 and J usage is TRBJ1-2; 10 nucleotides agree with TRBD1. Trimming at V came to 6 bases and at J to 7 bases, leaving 5 bases not matched to a gene. Germline-derived CDR1 and CDR2 are MNHNY and SVGAGI (reference sequence). The CDR3 sequence is 13 residues long. CDR3 sequence: CASSQTGGSGYTF. Written as DNA, the CDR3 is TGTGCCAGCAGCCAGACAGGGGGCAGTGGCTACACCTTC.

The chain couples TRBV19 to TRBJ1-4; tentatively, D is TRBD1 (6 bases). The CDR3 sequence is 15 residues long. Trimming shortened V by 7 bases and J by 7 bases, and 19 bases separated the two germline ends. CDR1 is LNHDA and CDR2 is SQIVND in the germline V gene (reference sequence). This CDR3 reads CASIRGRGRGEKLFF. CDR3 nucleotides: TGTGCCAGTATCAGGGGCAGGGGCAGGGGTGAAAAACTGTTTTTT.

The chain combines TRBV7-2 with TRBJ2-2, with 7 positions matching TRBD2. The CDR3 contains 15 residues. From germline, CDR1 is SGHTA and CDR2 FQGNSA. V shed 4 bases and J 4 bases; nucleotides not matched to a gene: 6. CDR3 DNA sequence: TGTGCCAGCAGCTGGGGGGGTATTGGCACCGGGGAGCTGTTTTTT. Encoded protein: CASSWGGIGTGELFF.

The CDR3 is CASSPQRDTEAFF. Here the CDR3 DNA reads TGTGCCAGCTCACCCCAGAGGGACACTGAAGCTTTCTTT. The V call is TRBV18, the J call TRBJ1-1; D is unresolved. V was clipped by 3 bases and J by 3 bases, with 8 bases between them. In germline, CDR1 is KGHSH, CDR2 LQKENI. The CDR3 runs to 13 residues.

The rearrangement uses TRBV11-3 and TRBJ2-3; D possibly corresponds to TRBD2 (7 bases). Germline CDR1 and CDR2: SGHNT and YENEEA. CDR3 length: 14 residues. The V and J ends lost 7 bases and 5 bases respectively, with 16 bases between them. CDR3 protein: CASKGGAFGDTQYF. CDR3 sequence (DNA): TGTGCCAGCAAAGGGGGGGCCTTTGGAGATACGCAGTATTTT.

This clone was detected only once. This chain connects TRBV5-4 to TRBJ2-2; 8 bases agree with TRBD1. There are 16 residues in the CDR3. The germline V gene has CDR1 SGHNT and CDR2 YYREEE (reference sequence). Trimming took 3 bases from V and 1 from J; bases not matched to a gene: 5. This CDR3 reads CASSSRDRRNTGELFF. CDR3 nucleotides: TGTGCCAGCAGCTCCCGGGACAGGCGGAACACCGGGGAGCTGTTTTTT.

A remark on this clone: Its ends do not fully match the called genes, so a read error is possible. The chain combines TRBV6-5 with TRBJ1-1; possibly TRBD1 for D (5 bases). The CDR3 is made up of 15 amino acids. The germline V gene has CDR1 MNHEY and CDR2 SVGAGI. Here the CDR3 reads CASRTYRTPTGEGFF. In DNA, the CDR3 is TGTGCCAGCAGAACATATAGGACACCCACGGGGGAAGGTTTCTTT.

This rearrangement joins TRBV7-8 to TRBJ2-3, with 8 bases that match TRBD2. After removal of 7 bases from V and 0 bases from J, the junction contained 6 bases not matched to a gene. Germline V gene sequence: CDR1 SGHVS, CDR2 FQNEAQ. The CDR3 has 15 residues. The CDR3 region is CASNAGGHSTDTQYF. CDR3 coding DNA: TGTGCCAGCAACGCGGGGGGACATAGCACAGATACGCAGTATTTT.

V is TRBV6-5 and J is TRBJ1-6, with D possibly matching TRBD1 (6 bases). Trimming took 7 bases from V and 9 from J, leaving 16 bases between them. The CDR3 is 14 amino acids. Germline V CDR1 and CDR2: MNHEY, SVGAGI. The CDR3: CASTSGEYGSPLHF. The CDR3 DNA reads TGTGCCAGCACTTCAGGGGAGTACGGTTCACCCCTCCACTTT.

In DNA, the CDR3 is TGTGCCAGCAGCTTAGGGGACAGGGAGGCGAACACCATATATTTT. It codes for CASSLGDREANTIYF. The chain combines TRBV7-2 with TRBJ1-3, with 9 bases fitting TRBD1. V lost 1 base and J lost 7; bases outside the gene matches: 5. The CDR3 covers 15 residues. Germline CDR1 SGHTA, CDR2 FQGNSA. The full variable domain, completed using reference TRBV7-2 and TRBJ1-3, is GAGVSQSPSNKVTEKGKDVELRCDPISGHTALYWYRQSLGQGLEFLIYFQGNSAPDKSGLPSDRFSAERTGGSVSTLTIQRTQQEDSAVYLCASSLGDREANTIYFGEGSWLTVV.

The chain carries TRBV4-2 and TRBJ2-2; TRBD2 aligns across 8 bases. This CDR3 region has 16 residues. Trimming cost V 2 bases and J 3 bases; bases outside gene matches: 5. Germline lookup yields CDR1 LGHNA and CDR2 YNFKEQ. The CDR3 protein is CASSQRRGGHTGELFF. Written as DNA, the CDR3 is TGTGCCAGCAGCCAACGCCGGGGGGGCCACACCGGGGAGCTGTTTTTT.

As for this clone: The limits of the CDR3 on the DNA are not certain, so only TCRdb's listed CDR3 is given. The CDR3 protein is CASSQDLSPGSCFF. The chain combines TRBV4-3 with TRBJ2-2; the table's D call, TRBD2, was not checked against the DNA. Germline assignment: CDR1 LGHNA and CDR2 YSLEER. The CDR3 is 14 residues long, ends included.

The chain joins TRBV6-5 to TRBJ2-1; 7 bases map to TRBD1. J lost 4 bases, V lost 2 bases, and 2 bases had no gene match. Germline lookup yields CDR1 MNHEY and CDR2 SVGAGI. The CDR3 has 14 residues. The CDR3 DNA sequence: TGTGCCAGCAGTTACGAGGACAGGTACAATGAGCAGTTCTTC. Its protein is CASSYEDRYNEQFF.

The chain has TRBV9 and TRBJ1-4; D is perhaps TRBD1 (5 bases). This CDR3 comprises 16 residues. Trimming took off 2 bases at V and 8 bases at J, with 19 bases between the two ends. CDR1 is SGDLS, CDR2 YYNGEE, per germline. The CDR3: CASSVGAGSPGEKLFF. The DNA of the CDR3 is TGTGCCAGCAGCGTGGGTGCCGGGTCCCCAGGGGAAAAACTGTTTTTT.

This chain links TRBV19 with TRBJ2-4; 11 bases align to TRBD2. This CDR3 region has 14 residues. CDR1 LNHDA and CDR2 SQIVND come from the germline V gene (reference sequence). The ends lost 7 bases at V and 8 bases at J; junction bases unmatched: 7. The CDR3 DNA sequence: TGTGCCAGTACCTATAGCGGGGGGGCAGACATTCAGTACTTC. Translated: CASTYSGGADIQYF.

The chain joins TRBV19 to TRBJ1-1, with 8 bases identical to TRBD1. There are 14 residues in the CDR3. The trim removed 4 bases at V and 4 bases at J, leaving 5 bases unmatched. CDR1 LNHDA and CDR2 SQIVND come from the germline V gene (reference sequence). This chain's CDR3 is CASSRQGRSTEAFF. The CDR3 DNA sequence: TGTGCCAGTAGTAGACAGGGGCGGAGCACTGAAGCTTTCTTT.

The rearrangement joins TRBV7-6 to TRBJ2-1, with a possible D match to TRBD2 (6 bases). Trimming took 5 bases from V and 8 from J, leaving 22 bases between them. Germline V gene data show CDR1 as SGHVS and CDR2 as FNYEAQ. The CDR3 has 16 residues. CDR3 coding DNA: TGTGCCAGCAGCAACAGACTAGGACGACCGGGCGATGAGCAGTTCTTC. This encodes CASSNRLGRPGDEQFF.

The V and J genes are TRBV9 and TRBJ2-1, with TRBD2 identical over 7 bases. J lost 0 bases, V lost 0 bases, and 3 bases had no gene match. The CDR3 contains 16 residues. Germline CDR1 SGDLS, CDR2 YYNGEE. CDR3 amino acids: CASSVDSGGSYNEQFF. Here the CDR3 DNA reads TGTGCCAGCAGCGTAGACTCGGGGGGCTCCTACAATGAGCAGTTCTTC.

The chain employs TRBV14 and TRBJ1-4; D gene unclear. Deletions cut 2 bases from V and 7 bases from J, with 14 bases between. The germline CDR1 and CDR2 sequences are SGHDN and FVKESK. The CDR3 has 15 amino acids. CDR3 bases: TGTGCCAGCAGCCAATGGTTAACACCGGGTGAAAAACTGTTTTTT. This codes for CASSQWLTPGEKLFF.